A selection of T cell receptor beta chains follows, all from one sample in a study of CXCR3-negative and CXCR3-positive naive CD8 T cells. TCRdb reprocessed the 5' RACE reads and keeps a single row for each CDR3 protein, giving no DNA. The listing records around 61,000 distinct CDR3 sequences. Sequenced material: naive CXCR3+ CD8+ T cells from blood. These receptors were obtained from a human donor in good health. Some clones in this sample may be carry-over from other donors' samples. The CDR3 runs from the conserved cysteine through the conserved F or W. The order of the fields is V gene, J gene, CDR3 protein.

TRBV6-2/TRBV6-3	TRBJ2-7	CASIAGLAGGPSSYEQYF
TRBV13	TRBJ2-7	CASSLTRLAGDSYEQYF
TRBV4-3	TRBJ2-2	CASSRWAGQANTGELFF
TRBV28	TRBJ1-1	CASSPHVRNTEAFF
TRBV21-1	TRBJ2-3	CASSADVEAGDTDTQYF
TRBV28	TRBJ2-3	CASSLGGAGTHTDTQYF
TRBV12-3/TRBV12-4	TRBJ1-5	CASSLALTGNQPQHF
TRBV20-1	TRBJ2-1	CSASDSGSYNEQFF
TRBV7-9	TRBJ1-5	CASSLVAGNQPQHF
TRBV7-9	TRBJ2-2	CASSPRDGNTGELFF
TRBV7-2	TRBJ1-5	CASSPYSNQPQHF
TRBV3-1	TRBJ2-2	CASSPLGGIVGELFF